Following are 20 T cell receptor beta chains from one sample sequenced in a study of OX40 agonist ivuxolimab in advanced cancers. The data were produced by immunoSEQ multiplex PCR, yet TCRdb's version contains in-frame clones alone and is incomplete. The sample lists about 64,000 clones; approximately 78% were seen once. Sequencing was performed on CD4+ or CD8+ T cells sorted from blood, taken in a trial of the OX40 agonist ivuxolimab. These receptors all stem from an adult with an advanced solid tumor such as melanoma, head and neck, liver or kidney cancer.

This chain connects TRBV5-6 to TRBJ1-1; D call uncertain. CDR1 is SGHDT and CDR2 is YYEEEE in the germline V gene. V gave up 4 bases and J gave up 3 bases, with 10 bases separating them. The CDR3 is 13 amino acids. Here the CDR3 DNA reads TGTGCCAGCAGCCAAGGGTTTCACACTGAAGCTTTCTTT. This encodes CASSQGFHTEAFF.

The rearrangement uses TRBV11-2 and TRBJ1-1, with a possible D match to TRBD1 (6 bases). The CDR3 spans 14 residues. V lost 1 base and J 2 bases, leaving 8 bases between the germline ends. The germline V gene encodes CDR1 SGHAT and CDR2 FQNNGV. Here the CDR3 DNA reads TGTGCCAGCAGCTTAGTGACAGGAAACACTGAAGCTTTCTTT. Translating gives CASSLVTGNTEAFF.

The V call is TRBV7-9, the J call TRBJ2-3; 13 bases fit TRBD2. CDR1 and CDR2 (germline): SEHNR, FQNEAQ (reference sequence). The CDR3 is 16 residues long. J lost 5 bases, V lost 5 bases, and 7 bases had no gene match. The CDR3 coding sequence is TGTGCCAGCAGCACTGGGACTAGCGGGGTAGGAGATACGCAGTATTTT. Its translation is CASSTGTSGVGDTQYF.

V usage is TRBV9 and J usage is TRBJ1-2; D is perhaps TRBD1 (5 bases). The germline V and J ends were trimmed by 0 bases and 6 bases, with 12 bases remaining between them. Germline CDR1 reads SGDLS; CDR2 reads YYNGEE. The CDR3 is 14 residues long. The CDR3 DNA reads TGTGCCAGCAGCGTAGATACAGGTCCAAATGGCTACACCTTC. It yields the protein CASSVDTGPNGYTF.

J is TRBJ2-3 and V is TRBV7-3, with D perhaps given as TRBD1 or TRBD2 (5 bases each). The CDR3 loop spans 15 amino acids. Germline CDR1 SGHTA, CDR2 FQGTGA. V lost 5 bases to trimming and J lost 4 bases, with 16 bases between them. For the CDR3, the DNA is TGTGCCAGCAGCCCCGGGACCCTGGGCTCAGATACGCAGTATTTT. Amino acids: CASSPGTLGSDTQYF.

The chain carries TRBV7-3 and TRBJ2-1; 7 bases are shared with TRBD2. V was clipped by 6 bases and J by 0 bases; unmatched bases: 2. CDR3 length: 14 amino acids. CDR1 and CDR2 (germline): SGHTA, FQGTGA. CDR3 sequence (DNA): TGTGCCAGCAGTCCTAGCGGCTCCTACAATGAGCAGTTCTTC. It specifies CASSPSGSYNEQFF.

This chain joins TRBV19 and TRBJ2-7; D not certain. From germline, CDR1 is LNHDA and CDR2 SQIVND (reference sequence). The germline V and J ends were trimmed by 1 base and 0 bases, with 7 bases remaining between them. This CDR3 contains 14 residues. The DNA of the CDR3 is TGTGCCAGTAGTATAGGTACGGACTCCTACGAGCAGTACTTC. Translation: CASSIGTDSYEQYF. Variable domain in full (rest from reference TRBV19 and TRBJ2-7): DGGITQSPKYLFRKEGQNVTLSCEQNLNHDAMYWYRQDPGQGLRLIYYSQIVNDFQKGDIAEGYSVSREKKESFPLTVTSAQKNPTAFYLCASSIGTDSYEQYFGPGTRLTVT.

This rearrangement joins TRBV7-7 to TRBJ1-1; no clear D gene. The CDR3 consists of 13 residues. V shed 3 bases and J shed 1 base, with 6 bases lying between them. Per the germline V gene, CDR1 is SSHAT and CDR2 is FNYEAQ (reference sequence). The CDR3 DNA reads TGTGCCAGCAGCTTTGGCGAGAACACTGAAGCTTTCTTT. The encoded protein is CASSFGENTEAFF.

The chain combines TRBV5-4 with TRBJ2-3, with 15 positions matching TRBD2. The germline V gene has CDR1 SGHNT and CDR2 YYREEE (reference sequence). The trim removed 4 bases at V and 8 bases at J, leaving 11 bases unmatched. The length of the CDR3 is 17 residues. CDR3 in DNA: TGTGCCAGCAGCCCCGCGGGACTAGCGGGGGGTGGAGGTACGCAGTATTTT. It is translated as CASSPAGLAGGGGTQYF.

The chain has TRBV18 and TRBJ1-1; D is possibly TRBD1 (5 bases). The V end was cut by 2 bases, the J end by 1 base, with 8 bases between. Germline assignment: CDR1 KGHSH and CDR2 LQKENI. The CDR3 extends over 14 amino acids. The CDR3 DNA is TGTGCCAGCTCACCAGGGGGATGGAACACTGAAGCTTTCTTT. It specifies CASSPGGWNTEAFF.

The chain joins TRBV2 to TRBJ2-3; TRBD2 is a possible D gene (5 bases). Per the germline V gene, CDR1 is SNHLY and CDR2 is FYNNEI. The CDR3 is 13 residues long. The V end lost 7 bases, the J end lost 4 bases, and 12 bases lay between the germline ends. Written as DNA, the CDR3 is TGTGCCAGCAAAGAGGGATTGCCAGATACGCAGTATTTT. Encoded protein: CASKEGLPDTQYF.

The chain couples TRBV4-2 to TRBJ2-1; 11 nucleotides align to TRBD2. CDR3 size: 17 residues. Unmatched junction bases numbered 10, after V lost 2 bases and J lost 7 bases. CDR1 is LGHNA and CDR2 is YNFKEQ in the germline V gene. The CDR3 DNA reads TGTGCCAGCAGCCAACAGACTAGCGGGGATCCGGGAAATGAGCAGTTCTTC. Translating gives CASSQQTSGDPGNEQFF.

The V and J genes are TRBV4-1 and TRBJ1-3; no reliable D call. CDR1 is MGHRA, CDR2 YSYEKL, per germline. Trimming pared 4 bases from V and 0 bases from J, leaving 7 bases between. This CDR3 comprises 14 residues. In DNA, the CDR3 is TGCGCCAGCAGCCTCCACGGCTCTGGAAACACCATATATTTT. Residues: CASSLHGSGNTIYF.

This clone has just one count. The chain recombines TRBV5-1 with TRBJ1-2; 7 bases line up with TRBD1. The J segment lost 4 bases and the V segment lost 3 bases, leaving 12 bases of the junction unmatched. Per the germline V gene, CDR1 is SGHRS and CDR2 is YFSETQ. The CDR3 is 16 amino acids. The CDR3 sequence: CASSWTWTGTSYGYTF. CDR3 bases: TGCGCCAGCAGCTGGACCTGGACAGGAACTAGCTATGGCTACACCTTC. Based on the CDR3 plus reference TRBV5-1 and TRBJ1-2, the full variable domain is KAGVTQTPRYLIKTRGQQVTLSCSPISGHRSVSWYQQTPGQGLQFLFEYFSETQRNKGNFPGRFSGRQFSNSRSEMNVSTLELGDSALYLCASSWTWTGTSYGYTFGSGTRLTVV.

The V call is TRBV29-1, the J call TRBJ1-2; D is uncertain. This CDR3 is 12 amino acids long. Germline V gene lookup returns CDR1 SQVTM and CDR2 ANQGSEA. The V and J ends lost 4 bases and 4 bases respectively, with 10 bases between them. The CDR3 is CSVAGASYGYTF. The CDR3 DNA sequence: TGCAGCGTTGCAGGCGCTTCCTATGGCTACACCTTC.

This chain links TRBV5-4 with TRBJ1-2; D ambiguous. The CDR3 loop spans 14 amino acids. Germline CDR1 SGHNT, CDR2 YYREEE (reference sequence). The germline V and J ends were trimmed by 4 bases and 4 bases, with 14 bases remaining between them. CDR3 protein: CASSPNTFAYGYTF. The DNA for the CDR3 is TGTGCCAGCAGCCCGAATACCTTCGCCTATGGCTACACCTTC.

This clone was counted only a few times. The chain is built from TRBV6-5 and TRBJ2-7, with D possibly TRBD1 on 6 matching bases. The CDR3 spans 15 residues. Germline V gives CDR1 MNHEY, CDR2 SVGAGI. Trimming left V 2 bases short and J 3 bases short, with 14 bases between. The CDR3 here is CASSYGTTGNYEQYF. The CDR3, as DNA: TGTGCCAGCAGTTACGGGACAACAGGGAACTACGAGCAGTACTTC.

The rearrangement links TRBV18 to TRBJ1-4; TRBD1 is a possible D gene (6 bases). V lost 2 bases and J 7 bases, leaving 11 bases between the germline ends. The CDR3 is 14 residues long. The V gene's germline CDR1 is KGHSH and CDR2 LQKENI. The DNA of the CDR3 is TGTGCCAGCTCACCAGGGGGCTATGGTGAAAAACTGTTTTTT. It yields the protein CASSPGGYGEKLFF. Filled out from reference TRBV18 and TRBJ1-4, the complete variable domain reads NAGVMQNPRHLVRRRGQEARLRCSPMKGHSHVYWYRQLPEEGLKFMVYLQKENIIDESGMPKERFSAEFPKEGPSILRIQQVVRGDSAAYFCASSPGGYGEKLFFGSGTQLSVL.

Here the CDR3 reads CAISEWGTSGSYEQYF. The CDR3 bases are TGTGCCATCAGTGAGTGGGGGACTAGCGGGTCCTACGAGCAGTACTTC. The chain employs TRBV10-3 and TRBJ2-7, with 12 bases lining up with TRBD2. Germline V gene lookup returns CDR1 ENHRY and CDR2 SYGVKD. After removal of 1 base from V and 1 base from J, the junction contained 2 bases not matched to a gene. The CDR3 has 16 amino acids.

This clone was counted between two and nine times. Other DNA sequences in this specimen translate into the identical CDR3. CDR3 nucleotides: TGTGCCAGCAGCTTAGTAGGAGGGGGCACTGAAGCTTTCTTT. This gives the protein CASSLVGGGTEAFF. The chain combines TRBV7-9 with TRBJ1-1; the D gene is possibly TRBD1 (6 bases). Between the trimmed V and J ends, which lost 1 base and 4 bases, there was a span of 10 bases. In germline, CDR1 is SEHNR, CDR2 FQNEAQ (reference sequence). The CDR3 sequence is 14 residues long.